This T cell receptor beta chain was sequenced for a study of breast tumors, draining lymph nodes, adjacent tissues. General study results and limits: Compared with basal-like, luminal-like tumors shared significantly more repertoire with nontumor tissue. Data fit most tumor T cells coming from lymph node, expanding in tumor. Data only fit, rather than demonstrated, lymph node origin of most tumor T cells.

TCRdb ran MiXCR on the multiplex PCR reads and lists one entry per CDR3 protein. Of approximately 210,000 distinct CDR3 sequences in the sample, approximately 36% are singletons; the top ten hold over 3.5%. Concerning this clonotype: The antigen remains undetermined.

Axillary draining lymph nodes of breast cancer patients supplied the node samples. The source of this sequence is a female donor with breast cancer. Some clones in this sample may be carry-over from other donors' samples. Material for sequencing was axillary lymph node tissue.

The CDR3 DNA reads TGTGCCAGTAGTAGCCCGACAGGGGGCGACTATGGCTACACCTTC. Amino acid sequence: CASSSPTGGDYGYTF. V usage is TRBV19 and J usage is TRBJ1-2, with 10 nucleotides matching TRBD1. V lost 4 bases, J lost 3 bases, and 5 bases stayed unmatched. The length of the CDR3 is 15 residues. Germline lookup yields CDR1 LNHDA and CDR2 SQIVND (reference sequence).